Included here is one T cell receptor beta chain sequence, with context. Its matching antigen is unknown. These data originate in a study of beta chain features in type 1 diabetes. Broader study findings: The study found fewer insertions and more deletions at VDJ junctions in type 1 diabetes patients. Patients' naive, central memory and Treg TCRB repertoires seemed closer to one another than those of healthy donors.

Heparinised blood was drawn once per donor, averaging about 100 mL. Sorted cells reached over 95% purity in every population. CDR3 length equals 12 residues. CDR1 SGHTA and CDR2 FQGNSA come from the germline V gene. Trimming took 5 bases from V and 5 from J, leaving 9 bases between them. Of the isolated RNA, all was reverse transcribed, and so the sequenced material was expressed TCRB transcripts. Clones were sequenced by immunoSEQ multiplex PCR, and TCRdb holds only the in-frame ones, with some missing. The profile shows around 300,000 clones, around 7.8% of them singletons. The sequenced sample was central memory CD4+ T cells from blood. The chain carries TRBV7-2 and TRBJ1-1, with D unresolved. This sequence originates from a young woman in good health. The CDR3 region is CASSPDITEAFF. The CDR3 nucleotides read TGTGCCAGCAGCCCAGACATAACTGAAGCTTTCTTT.